The next 22 T cell receptor beta chains were all read from a single sample in a study of blood T cell repertoires in COVID-19. Libraries were prepared by immunoSEQ multiplex PCR; TCRdb keeps only in-frame clonotypes and omits some of them. Found here are fewer than 140,000 clones, about two thirds of them singletons; the top ten hold approximately 0.87%. Material for sequencing was peripheral blood. These receptors came from a human donor with acute or convalescent COVID-19. The donor label of this sample is uncertain.

This sequence joins TRBV24-1 and TRBJ2-2, with 7 bases lining up with TRBD1. CDR1 and CDR2 (germline): KGHDR, SFDVKD. This CDR3 spans 15 amino acids. V shed 7 bases, J shed 4 bases, and the junction held 8 bases outside the gene matches. The CDR3 sequence: CATSETGTSTGELFF. The CDR3 nucleotides read TGTGCCACCAGCGAGACAGGGACATCCACCGGGGAGCTGTTTTTT.

This chain's CDR3 is CASSPQYGRGGLDTQYF. The CDR3 DNA reads as TGTGCCAGCTCACCACAATATGGGCGGGGGGGCCTAGATACGCAGTATTTT. This chain connects TRBV18 to TRBJ2-3; 9 nucleotides align to TRBD2. The germline CDR1 and CDR2 sequences are KGHSH and LQKENI. V shed 1 base and J 5 bases; nucleotides not matched to a gene: 10. This CDR3 is built from 17 residues.

This rearrangement joins TRBV4-1 to TRBJ2-3; D uncertain. Per germline, CDR1 MGHRA and CDR2 YSYEKL. Trimming stripped 0 bases from V and 0 bases from J, with 10 bases between. The CDR3 runs 16 residues. For the CDR3, the DNA is TGCGCCAGCAGCCAAGATCTACTAACTAGCACAGATACGCAGTATTTT. Protein product: CASSQDLLTSTDTQYF.

The gene calls are TRBV5-1 and TRBJ2-7; 9 nucleotides match TRBD2. The CDR3 runs 13 residues. After removal of 7 bases from V and 2 bases from J, the junction contained 4 bases not matched to a gene. Germline V CDR1 and CDR2: SGHRS, YFSETQ. The CDR3 loop is CASRLAGAYEQYF. In nucleotides, the CDR3 is TGCGCCAGCCGATTAGCGGGGGCCTACGAGCAGTACTTC.

The rearrangement joins TRBV11-2 to TRBJ2-7; a weak D match, TRBD2 (6 bases). Germline assignment: CDR1 SGHAT and CDR2 FQNNGV. The CDR3 sequence is 14 residues long. V shed 6 bases and J shed 0 bases, with 12 bases lying between them. For the CDR3, the DNA is TGTGCCAGCAGAACTAGCCTGAGCTCCTACGAGCAGTACTTC. Its protein is CASRTSLSSYEQYF.

The chain employs TRBV3-1 (or the pseudogene TRBV3-2) and TRBJ2-2; 8 bases are shared with TRBD1. The CDR3 runs 15 residues. V lost 3 bases, J lost 6 bases, and 6 bases stayed unmatched. Germline assignment: CDR1 LGHDT and CDR2 YNNKEL (reference sequence). CDR3 nucleotide sequence: TGTGCCAGCAGCCAGTGGACAGGGTCGGCCGGGGAGCTGTTTTTT. Its protein is CASSQWTGSAGELFF.

V is TRBV21-1 and J is TRBJ2-7; the table's D call, TRBD2, was not checked against the DNA. TRBV21-1 represents a pseudogene. The CDR3 is made up of 13 amino acids. CDR3 residues: CASRAVLSYEQYF. The CDR3 region has the DNA TGTGCCAGCCGTGCGGTTCTCTCCTACGAGCAGTACTTC.

V and J are TRBV5-1 and TRBJ2-1, with TRBD1 matching over 9 bases. Germline V gene data show CDR1 as SGHRS and CDR2 as YFSETQ. With V trimmed by 3 bases and J by 7 bases, 8 bases remained unmatched. The CDR3 totals 15 residues. This CDR3 reads CASSSATGGRNEQFF. The CDR3, as DNA: TGCGCCAGCAGCTCAGCAACAGGGGGCAGGAATGAGCAGTTCTTC.

This clone was counted between two and nine times. This chain links TRBV11-2 with TRBJ2-6, with D perhaps matching TRBD1 (5 bases). Germline V gene data show CDR1 as SGHAT and CDR2 as FQNNGV. The CDR3 has 16 amino acids. Trimming stripped 1 base from V and 0 bases from J, with 7 bases between. The CDR3 DNA reads TGTGCCAGCAGCTTAGCTACAGGCTCTGGGGCCAACGTCCTGACTTTC. Translating it yields CASSLATGSGANVLTF.

The V gene is TRBV7-6, the J gene TRBJ2-5; TRBD2 aligns across 9 bases. Germline CDR1 SGHVS, CDR2 FNYEAQ. The CDR3 is made up of 16 amino acids. Trimming took 5 bases from V and 0 from J; bases not matched to a gene: 7. The CDR3 sequence: CASSPAGGLYQETQYF. The CDR3, as DNA: TGTGCCAGCAGCCCAGCGGGGGGCCTCTACCAAGAGACCCAGTACTTC. The variable domain in full, with the rest retrieved from reference TRBV7-6 and TRBJ2-5, is GAGVSQSPRYKVTKRGQDVALRCDPISGHVSLYWYRQALGQGPEFLTYFNYEAQQDKSGLPNDRFSAERPEGSISTLTIQRTEQRDSAMYRCASSPAGGLYQETQYFGPGTRLLVL.

V gene TRBV7-8 combines with J gene TRBJ2-7; maybe TRBD1 (5 bases). This CDR3 is built from 15 residues. CDR1 is SGHVS, CDR2 FQNEAQ, per germline. Trimming left V 3 bases short and J 2 bases short, with 14 bases between. The CDR3 loop is CASSFGRVSAYEQYF. The CDR3 DNA reads TGTGCCAGCAGCTTTGGCAGGGTTTCTGCCTACGAGCAGTACTTC.

The sample holds a few counts of this clone. The chain carries TRBV7-6 and TRBJ2-1; perhaps TRBD2 as D (6 bases). CDR1 and CDR2 from the germline V gene are SGHVS and FNYEAQ. This CDR3 region has 17 residues. V was pared by 5 bases and J by 3 bases, with 20 bases between. The CDR3 sequence: CASSPPAGRGDYNEQFF. The CDR3 DNA sequence: TGTGCCAGCAGCCCCCCGGCGGGACGGGGAGACTACAATGAGCAGTTCTTC.

This clone was found many times. The chain combines TRBV7-9 with TRBJ1-2; 8 positions match TRBD1. With 5 bases clipped from V and 6 bases from J, the junction kept 5 bases outside the gene matches. CDR3 length: 13 amino acids. CDR1 and CDR2 from the germline V gene are SEHNR and FQNEAQ (reference sequence). CDR3 sequence reads: CASSVGTGDGYTF. The DNA for the CDR3 is TGTGCCAGCAGCGTCGGGACAGGTGATGGCTACACCTTC.

This clone came up a few times. The V gene is TRBV5-1, the J gene TRBJ2-1; 9 positions agree with TRBD2. J lost 3 bases, V lost 4 bases, and 8 bases had no gene match. Per the germline V gene, CDR1 is SGHRS and CDR2 is YFSETQ. The CDR3 length is 16 residues. The CDR3 loop is CASSGEISGGYNEQFF. Written as DNA, the CDR3 is TGCGCCAGCAGCGGAGAAATTAGCGGGGGCTACAATGAGCAGTTCTTC.

V and J are TRBV29-1 and TRBJ2-1, with D possibly TRBD2 on 7 matching bases. The germline V gene has CDR1 SQVTM and CDR2 ANQGSEA. This CDR3 comprises 13 residues. V lost 4 bases, J lost 8 bases, and 15 bases lay in between. DNA for the CDR3: TGCAGCGTTGGTCGGGGGGCCTCGGATGAGCAGTTCTTC. Its translation: CSVGRGASDEQFF.

The chain carries TRBV18 and TRBJ2-1; 8 positions match TRBD1. The germline V gene has CDR1 KGHSH and CDR2 LQKENI. The CDR3 loop spans 14 amino acids. Trimming took 4 bases from V and 7 from J; bases not matched to a gene: 6. DNA for the CDR3: TGTGCCAGCTCACTAGGACAGGGTGCGAATGAGCAGTTCTTC. Translated, it gives CASSLGQGANEQFF. The full variable domain, its missing parts supplied by reference TRBV18 and TRBJ2-1, is NAGVMQNPRHLVRRRGQEARLRCSPMKGHSHVYWYRQLPEEGLKFMVYLQKENIIDESGMPKERFSAEFPKEGPSILRIQQVVRGDSAAYFCASSLGQGANEQFFGPGTRLTVL.

The chain is built from TRBV15 and TRBJ1-5; D call uncertain. Deletions cut 1 base from V and 0 bases from J, with 13 bases between. Germline CDR1 is LNHNV and CDR2 is YYDKDF (reference sequence). This CDR3 is 17 amino acids long. The CDR3 here is CATSRVNPSYSNQPQHF. CDR3 coding DNA: TGTGCCACCAGCAGAGTGAATCCGAGCTATAGCAATCAGCCCCAGCATTTT.

The gene calls are TRBV24-1 and TRBJ2-3; D is undetermined. The CDR3 loop spans 14 amino acids. The V gene lost 7 bases and the J gene lost 0 bases, with 10 bases spanning the gap. Germline lookup yields CDR1 KGHDR and CDR2 SFDVKD. CDR3 sequence reads: CATSQIKSTDTQYF. The CDR3 DNA sequence: TGTGCCACCAGCCAAATCAAAAGCACAGATACGCAGTATTTT.

This clone is a singleton in its sample. The CDR3 DNA is TGTGCCAGCAGTCTTGGACTATTGCAAGAGACCCAGTACTTC. This translates into CASSLGLLQETQYF. The V call is TRBV9, the J call TRBJ2-5; a possible D gene is TRBD2 (6 bases). CDR3 length equals 14 residues. The V end was cut by 5 bases, the J end by 2 bases, with 13 bases between. Looked up from germline, CDR1 is SGDLS and CDR2 is YYNGEE.

This rearrangement joins TRBV18 to TRBJ2-1, with 14 bases lining up with TRBD2. Germline loops: CDR1 KGHSH, CDR2 LQKENI. The CDR3 spans 15 residues. V lost 6 bases to trimming and J lost 6 bases; unmatched junction nucleotides: 4. For the CDR3, the DNA is TGTGCCAGCTCTCTGACTAGCGGGGGGGCCAATGAGCAGTTCTTC. It codes for CASSLTSGGANEQFF.

This clone was observed a handful of times. V and J are TRBV5-4 and TRBJ2-2; 12 nucleotides agree with TRBD2. V was clipped by 4 bases and J by 7 bases; unmatched bases: 8. The V gene's germline CDR1 is SGHNT and CDR2 YYREEE (reference sequence). The CDR3 loop spans 16 amino acids. The CDR3 DNA sequence: TGTGCCAGCAGCCTAGCGGGGGGGCAACGACACGGGGAGCTGTTTTTT. Its translation is CASSLAGGQRHGELFF.

The rearrangement uses TRBV6-6 and TRBJ1-5; TRBD1 agrees at 7 bases. Germline assignment: CDR1 MNHNY and CDR2 SVGAGI (reference sequence). This CDR3 contains 15 residues. V shed 7 bases, J shed 2 bases, and the junction held 8 bases outside the gene matches. The CDR3 spells CASNVQGGGNQPQHF. DNA of the CDR3: TGTGCCAGCAACGTCCAGGGGGGTGGCAATCAGCCCCAGCATTTT.